The T cell receptor beta chain under discussion was sequenced for a study of blood T cell repertoires in COVID-19. Study-wide background: Sources were T cells, B-cell-depleted T cells, or PBMCs; the material itself was cDNA or gDNA.

Authors' processing steps: Reference gene primer amplification gave estimated nucleated cell counts. The method was immunoSEQ multiplex PCR; TCRdb's version includes in-frame clones alone and lacks a portion of them. V and J calls and clone size are as listed in that table; D and trimming were resolved from the DNA. There are roughly 150,000 clones in the sample; approximately 80% occur only once, and around 13% lies in the top ten. The ends lost 4 bases at V and 5 bases at J; junction bases unmatched: 3. The CDR3 totals 16 residues. Germline V gene lookup returns CDR1 KGHDR and CDR2 SFDVKD. The receptor comes from an elderly woman with acute or convalescent COVID-19. The chain couples TRBV24-1 to TRBJ2-1, with 14 bases aligning to TRBD2. The source material was peripheral blood. DNA of the CDR3: TGTGCCACCAGTGAGCCGGGACTAGCGGGAGACAATGAGCAGTTCTTC. Translated: CATSEPGLAGDNEQFF.